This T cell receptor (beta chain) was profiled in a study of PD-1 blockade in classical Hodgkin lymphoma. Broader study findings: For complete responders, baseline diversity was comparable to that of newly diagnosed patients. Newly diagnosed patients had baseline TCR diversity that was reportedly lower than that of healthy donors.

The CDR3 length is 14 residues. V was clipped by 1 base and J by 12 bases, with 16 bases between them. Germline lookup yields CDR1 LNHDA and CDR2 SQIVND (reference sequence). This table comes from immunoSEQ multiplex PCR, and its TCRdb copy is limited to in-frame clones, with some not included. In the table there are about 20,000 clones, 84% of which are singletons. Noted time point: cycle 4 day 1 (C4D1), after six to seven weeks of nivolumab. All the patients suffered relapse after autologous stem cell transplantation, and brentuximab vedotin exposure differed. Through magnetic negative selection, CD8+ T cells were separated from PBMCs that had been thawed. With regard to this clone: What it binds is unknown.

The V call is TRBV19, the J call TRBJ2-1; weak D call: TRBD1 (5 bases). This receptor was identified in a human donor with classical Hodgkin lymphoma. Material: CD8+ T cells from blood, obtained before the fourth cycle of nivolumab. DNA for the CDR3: TGTGCCAGTAGTATAGGGCAGGGCCATCGTGGGCAGTTCTTC. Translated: CASSIGQGHRGQFF.